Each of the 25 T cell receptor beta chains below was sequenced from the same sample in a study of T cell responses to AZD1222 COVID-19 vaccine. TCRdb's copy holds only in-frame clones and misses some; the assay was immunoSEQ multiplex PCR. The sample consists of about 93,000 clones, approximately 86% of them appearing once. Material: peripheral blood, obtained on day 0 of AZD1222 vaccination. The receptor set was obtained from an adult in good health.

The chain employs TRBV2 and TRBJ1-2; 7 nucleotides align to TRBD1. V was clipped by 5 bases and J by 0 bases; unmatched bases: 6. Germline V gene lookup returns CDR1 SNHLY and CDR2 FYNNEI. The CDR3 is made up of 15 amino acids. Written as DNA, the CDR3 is TGTGCCAGCAGTCGGGACAGTCAGCCTAACTATGGCTACACCTTC. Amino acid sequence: CASSRDSQPNYGYTF.

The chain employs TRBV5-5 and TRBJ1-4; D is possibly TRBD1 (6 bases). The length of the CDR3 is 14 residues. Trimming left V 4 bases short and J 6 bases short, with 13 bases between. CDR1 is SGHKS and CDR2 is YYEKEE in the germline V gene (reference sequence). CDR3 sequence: CASSRQDSDEKLFF. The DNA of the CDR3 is TGTGCCAGCAGCCGGCAGGACAGTGATGAAAAACTGTTTTTT.

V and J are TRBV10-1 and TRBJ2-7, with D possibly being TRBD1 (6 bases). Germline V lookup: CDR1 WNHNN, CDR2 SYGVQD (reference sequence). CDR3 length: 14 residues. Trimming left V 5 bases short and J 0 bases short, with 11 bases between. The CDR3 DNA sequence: TGCGCCAGCAGTAACCGGGACAACTCCTACGAGCAGTACTTC. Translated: CASSNRDNSYEQYF.

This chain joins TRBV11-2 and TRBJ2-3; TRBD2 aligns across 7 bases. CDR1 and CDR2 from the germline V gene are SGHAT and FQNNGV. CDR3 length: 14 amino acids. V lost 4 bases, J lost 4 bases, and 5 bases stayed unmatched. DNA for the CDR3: TGTGCCAGCAGCTCGAGCGGGGTACCAGATACGCAGTATTTT. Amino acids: CASSSSGVPDTQYF.

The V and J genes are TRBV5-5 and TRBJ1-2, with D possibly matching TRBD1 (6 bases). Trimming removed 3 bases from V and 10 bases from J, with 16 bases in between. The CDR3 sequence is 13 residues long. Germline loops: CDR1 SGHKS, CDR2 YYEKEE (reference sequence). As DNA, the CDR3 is TGTGCCAGCAGCTCCCCCGGGACACCTAACTACACCTTC. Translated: CASSSPGTPNYTF.

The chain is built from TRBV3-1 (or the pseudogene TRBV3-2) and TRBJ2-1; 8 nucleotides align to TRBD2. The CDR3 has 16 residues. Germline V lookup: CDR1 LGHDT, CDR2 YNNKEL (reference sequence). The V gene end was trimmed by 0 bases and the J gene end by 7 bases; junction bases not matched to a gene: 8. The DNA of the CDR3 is TGTGCCAGCAGCCAAGATATCCGGGAGGGGGGGAATGAGCAGTTCTTC. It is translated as CASSQDIREGGNEQFF.

CDR3 bases: TGCGCCAGCAGCCGGGGACTAGCGGGGTCCTACGAGCAGTACTTC. Translation: CASSRGLAGSYEQYF. The V call is TRBV4-3, the J call TRBJ2-7, with 13 bases identical to TRBD2. Germline CDR1 and CDR2: LGHNA and YSLEER. Trimming removed 4 bases from V and 1 base from J; junction bases left unmatched: 1. This CDR3 region has 15 residues.

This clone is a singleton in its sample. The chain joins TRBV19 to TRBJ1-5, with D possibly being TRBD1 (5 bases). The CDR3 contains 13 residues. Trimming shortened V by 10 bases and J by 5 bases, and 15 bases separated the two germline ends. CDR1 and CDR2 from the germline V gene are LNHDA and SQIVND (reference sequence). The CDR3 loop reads CATNGGSYQPQHF. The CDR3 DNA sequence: TGTGCCACCAACGGGGGAAGTTATCAGCCCCAGCATTTT.

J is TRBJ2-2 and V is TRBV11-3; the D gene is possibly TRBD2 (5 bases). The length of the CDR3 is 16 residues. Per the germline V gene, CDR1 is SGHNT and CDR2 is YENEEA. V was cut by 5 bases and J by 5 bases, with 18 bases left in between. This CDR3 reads CASSPISGTQTGELFF. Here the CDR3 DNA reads TGTGCCAGCAGCCCTATCTCGGGAACCCAGACCGGGGAGCTGTTTTTT.

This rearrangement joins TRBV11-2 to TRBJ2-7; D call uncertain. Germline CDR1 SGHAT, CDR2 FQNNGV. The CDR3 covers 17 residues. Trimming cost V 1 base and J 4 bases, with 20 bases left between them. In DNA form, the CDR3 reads TGTGCCAGCAGCTTAGCGGTTAGGGCAAACTCTTATTACGAGCAGTACTTC. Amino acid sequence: CASSLAVRANSYYEQYF.

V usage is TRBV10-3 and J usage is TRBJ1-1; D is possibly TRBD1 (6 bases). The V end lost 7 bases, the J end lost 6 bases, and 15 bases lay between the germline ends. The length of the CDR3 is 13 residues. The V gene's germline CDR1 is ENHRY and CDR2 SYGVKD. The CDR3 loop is CAITGGAESEAFF. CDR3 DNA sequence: TGTGCCATCACCGGGGGGGCGGAGTCTGAAGCTTTCTTT.

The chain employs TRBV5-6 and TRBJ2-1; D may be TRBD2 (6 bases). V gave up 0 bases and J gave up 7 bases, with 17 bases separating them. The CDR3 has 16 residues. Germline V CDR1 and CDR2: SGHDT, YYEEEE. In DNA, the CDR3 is TGTGCCAGCAGCTTGGTCGGGCTAGCGAAGGGGAATGAGCAGTTCTTC. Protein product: CASSLVGLAKGNEQFF.

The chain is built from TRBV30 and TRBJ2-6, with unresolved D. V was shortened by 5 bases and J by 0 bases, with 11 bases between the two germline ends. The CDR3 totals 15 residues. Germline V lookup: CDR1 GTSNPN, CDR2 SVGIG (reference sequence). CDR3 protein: CAWVRRGSGANVLTF. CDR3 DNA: TGTGCCTGGGTCCGCCGAGGCTCTGGGGCCAACGTCCTGACTTTC.

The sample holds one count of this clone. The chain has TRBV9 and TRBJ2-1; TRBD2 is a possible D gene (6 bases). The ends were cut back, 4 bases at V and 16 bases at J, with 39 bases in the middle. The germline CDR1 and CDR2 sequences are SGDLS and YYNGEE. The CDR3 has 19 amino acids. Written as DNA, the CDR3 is TGTGCCAGCAGCTCCCCCACTAGTGGGATAGGGGCCATGGCCGGGAGTCGATTCTTC. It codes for CASSSPTSGIGAMAGSRFF.

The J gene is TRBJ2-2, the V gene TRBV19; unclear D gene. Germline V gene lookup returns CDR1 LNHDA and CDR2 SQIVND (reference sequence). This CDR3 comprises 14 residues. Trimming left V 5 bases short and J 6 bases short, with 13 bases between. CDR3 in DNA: TGTGCCAGTAGTCGGTCGACTTCTCCCGGGGAGCTGTTTTTT. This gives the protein CASSRSTSPGELFF.

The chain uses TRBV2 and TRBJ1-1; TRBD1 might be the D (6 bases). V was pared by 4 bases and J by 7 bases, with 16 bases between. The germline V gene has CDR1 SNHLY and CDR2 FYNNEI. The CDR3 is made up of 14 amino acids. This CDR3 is CASSARGEQLEAFF. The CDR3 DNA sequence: TGTGCCAGCAGTGCTAGGGGGGAGCAACTTGAAGCTTTCTTT. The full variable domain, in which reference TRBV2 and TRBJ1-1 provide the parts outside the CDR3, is EPEVTQTPSHQVTQMGQEVILRCVPISNHLYFYWYRQILGQKVEFLVSFYNNEISEKSEIFDDQFSVERPDGSNFTLKIRSTKLEDSAMYFCASSARGEQLEAFFGQGTRLTVV.

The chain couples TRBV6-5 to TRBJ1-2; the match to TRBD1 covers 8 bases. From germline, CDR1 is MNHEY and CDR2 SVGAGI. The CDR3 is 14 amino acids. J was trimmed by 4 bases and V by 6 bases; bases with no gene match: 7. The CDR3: CASRDAGGRYGYTF. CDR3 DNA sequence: TGTGCCAGCAGAGACGCAGGGGGCCGCTATGGCTACACCTTC.

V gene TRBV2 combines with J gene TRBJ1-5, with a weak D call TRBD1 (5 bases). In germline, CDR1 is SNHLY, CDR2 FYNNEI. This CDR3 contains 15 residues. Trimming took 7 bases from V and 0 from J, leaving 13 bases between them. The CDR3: CASKEGVNSNQPQHF. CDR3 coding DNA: TGTGCCAGCAAAGAAGGGGTTAATAGCAATCAGCCCCAGCATTTT.

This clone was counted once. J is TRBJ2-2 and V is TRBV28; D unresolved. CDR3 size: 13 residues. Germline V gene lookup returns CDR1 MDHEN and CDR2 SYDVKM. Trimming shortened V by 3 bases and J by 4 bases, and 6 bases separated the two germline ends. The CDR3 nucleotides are TGTGCCAGCAGTTTTGGGGTCACCGGGGAGCTGTTTTTT. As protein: CASSFGVTGELFF.

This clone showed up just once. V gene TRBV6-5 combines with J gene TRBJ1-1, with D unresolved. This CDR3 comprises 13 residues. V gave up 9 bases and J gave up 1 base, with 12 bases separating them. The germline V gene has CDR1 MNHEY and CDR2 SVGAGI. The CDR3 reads CASRTRQNTEAFF. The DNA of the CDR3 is TGTGCCAGTAGGACCAGGCAGAACACTGAAGCTTTCTTT.

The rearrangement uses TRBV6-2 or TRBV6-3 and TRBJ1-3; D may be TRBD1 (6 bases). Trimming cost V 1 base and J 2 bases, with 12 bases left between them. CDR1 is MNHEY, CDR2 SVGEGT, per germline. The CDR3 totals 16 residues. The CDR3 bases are TGTGCCAGCAGTTACTTCATACAGGGAGCTGGAAACACCATATATTTT. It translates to CASSYFIQGAGNTIYF.

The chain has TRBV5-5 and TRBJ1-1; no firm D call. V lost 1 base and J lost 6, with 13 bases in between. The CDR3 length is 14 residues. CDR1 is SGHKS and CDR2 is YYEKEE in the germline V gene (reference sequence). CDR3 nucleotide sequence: TGTGCCAGCAGCTTGCGGGGAGGGAAAGCTGAAGCTTTCTTT. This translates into CASSLRGGKAEAFF.

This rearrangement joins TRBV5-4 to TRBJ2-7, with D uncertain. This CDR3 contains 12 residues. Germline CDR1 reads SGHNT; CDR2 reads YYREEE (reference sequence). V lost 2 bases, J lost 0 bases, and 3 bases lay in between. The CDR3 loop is CASSLNSYEQYF. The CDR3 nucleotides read TGTGCCAGCAGCTTAAACTCCTACGAGCAGTACTTC.

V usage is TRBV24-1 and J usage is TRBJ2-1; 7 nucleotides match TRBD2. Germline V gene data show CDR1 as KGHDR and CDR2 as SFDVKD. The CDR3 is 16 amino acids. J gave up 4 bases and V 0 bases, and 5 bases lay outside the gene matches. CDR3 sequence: CATSDLQAGLYNEQFF. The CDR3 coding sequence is TGTGCCACCAGTGATTTGCAAGCGGGGCTTTACAATGAGCAGTTCTTC.

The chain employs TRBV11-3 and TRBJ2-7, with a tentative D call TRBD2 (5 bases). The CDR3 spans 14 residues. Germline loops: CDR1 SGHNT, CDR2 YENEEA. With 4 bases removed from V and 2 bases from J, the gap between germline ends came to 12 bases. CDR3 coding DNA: TGTGCCAGCAGCTCACCTGGAGGTGCCTACGAGCAGTACTTC. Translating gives CASSSPGGAYEQYF.